These 5 T cell receptor beta chains originate from one sample sequenced in a study of blood T cell repertoires in COVID-19. Repertoires were generated with immunoSEQ multiplex PCR, while TCRdb's copy carries only in-frame clones and drops some. The table lists about 83,000 clones, 86% of them singletons. Sequences were obtained from peripheral blood. All receptors come from a man aged 50 to 60 with active COVID-19.

This rearrangement joins TRBV24-1 to TRBJ2-7; a weak D match, TRBD1 (5 bases). Germline V gene sequence: CDR1 KGHDR, CDR2 SFDVKD. The CDR3 length is 14 residues. V lost 3 bases and J 2 bases, leaving 10 bases between the germline ends. The CDR3 coding sequence is TGTGCCACCAGTGATCCCGGACATCCCTACGAGCAGTACTTC. Its translation: CATSDPGHPYEQYF.

The J gene is TRBJ1-2, the V gene TRBV6-5, with 7 bases that match TRBD1. This CDR3 spans 15 amino acids. V was clipped by 7 bases and J by 4 bases; unmatched bases: 12. CDR1 is MNHEY and CDR2 is SVGAGI in the germline V gene. The CDR3 loop reads CASTMGQPPLYGYTF. CDR3 DNA: TGTGCCAGCACCATGGGACAGCCCCCTCTCTATGGCTACACCTTC.

This clone was picked up a small number of times. This chain links TRBV28 with TRBJ2-7, with D maybe TRBD2 (5 bases). The CDR3 extends over 15 amino acids. V lost 1 base and J lost 6, with 16 bases in between. Looked up from germline, CDR1 is MDHEN and CDR2 is SYDVKM. The CDR3 nucleotides are TGTGCCAGCAGTTTATCGGCCGGGATGGTGACCGAGCAGTACTTC. Translated, it gives CASSLSAGMVTEQYF. Based on the CDR3 plus reference TRBV28 and TRBJ2-7, the full variable domain is DVKVTQSSRYLVKRTGEKVFLECVQDMDHENMFWYRQDPGLGLRLIYFSYDVKMKEKGDIPEGYSVSREKKERFSLILESASTNQTSMYLCASSLSAGMVTEQYFGPGTRLTVT.

The genes are TRBV30 and TRBJ1-2; D call uncertain. This CDR3 region has 14 residues. V was cut by 1 base and J by 4 bases, with 13 bases left in between. Germline values: CDR1 GTSNPN, CDR2 SVGIG (reference sequence). The CDR3 DNA sequence: TGTGCCTGGAGTGGAACCGCCTCGGGCTATGGCTACACCTTC. Translating it yields CAWSGTASGYGYTF.

The chain links TRBV7-6 to TRBJ2-6, with a possible D match to TRBD1 (5 bases). The CDR3 spans 16 residues. Germline CDR1 and CDR2: SGHVS and FNYEAQ. V gave up 1 base and J gave up 1 base, with 8 bases separating them. The CDR3 region has the DNA TGTGCCAGCAGCTTAGTCTACAGGTCTGGGGCCAACGTCCTGACTTTC. The encoded protein is CASSLVYRSGANVLTF.